The 6 T cell receptor beta chains in this list originate from one sample, sequenced in a study of OX40 agonist ivuxolimab in advanced cancers. Assay used: immunoSEQ multiplex PCR; TCRdb lists only in-frame clones, some missing. Of around 80,000 clones listed, roughly 89% are singletons. Sample: CD4+ or CD8+ T cells sorted from blood, taken in a trial of the OX40 agonist ivuxolimab. These receptors were obtained from an adult with an advanced solid tumor such as melanoma, head and neck, liver or kidney cancer.

This chain links TRBV20-1 with TRBJ2-5; D gene uncertain. The V end lost 6 bases, the J end lost 4 bases, and 9 bases lay between the germline ends. Germline V gene sequence: CDR1 DFQATT, CDR2 SNEGSKA (reference sequence). The CDR3 loop spans 11 amino acids. CDR3 loop: CSARPGETQYF. The CDR3 region has the DNA TGCAGTGCCAGACCGGGAGAGACCCAGTACTTC.

This chain links TRBV5-1 with TRBJ2-5; the D is unclear. Germline-derived CDR1 and CDR2 are SGHRS and YFSETQ. The CDR3 is 13 residues long. Between the trimmed V and J ends, which lost 0 bases and 6 bases, there was a span of 9 bases. This CDR3 is CASSLGGGKTQYF. The CDR3 DNA follows: TGCGCCAGCAGCTTGGGCGGTGGTAAGACCCAGTACTTC. The variable domain in full, completed from reference TRBV5-1 and TRBJ2-5, reads KAGVTQTPRYLIKTRGQQVTLSCSPISGHRSVSWYQQTPGQGLQFLFEYFSETQRNKGNFPGRFSGRQFSNSRSEMNVSTLELGDSALYLCASSLGGGKTQYFGPGTRLLVL.

This clone has just one count. V is TRBV28 and J is TRBJ1-2; tentatively, D is TRBD1 (5 bases). The CDR3 runs 13 residues. V was shortened by 6 bases and J by 4 bases, with 12 bases between the two germline ends. Per germline, CDR1 MDHEN and CDR2 SYDVKM. This chain's CDR3 is CASRDQGGYGYTF. CDR3 in DNA: TGTGCCAGCAGAGATCAGGGAGGCTATGGCTACACCTTC.

Only one count was recorded for this clone. The chain employs TRBV5-1 and TRBJ2-3; 13 bases agree with TRBD2. The junction had 16 bases not matched to a gene; V was cut back by 5 bases and J by 4 bases. From germline, CDR1 is SGHRS and CDR2 YFSETQ. CDR3 length: 19 amino acids. The CDR3 spells CASSRLAGGNPKHPDTQYF. CDR3 nucleotide sequence: TGCGCCAGCAGTCGACTAGCGGGAGGAAACCCTAAGCACCCAGATACGCAGTATTTT.

This clone came up once. The chain has TRBV7-9 and TRBJ1-4, with a tentative D call TRBD1 (6 bases). Per germline, CDR1 SEHNR and CDR2 FQNEAQ (reference sequence). The CDR3 totals 15 residues. V lost 4 bases, J lost 1 base, and 10 bases lay in between. CDR3 region: CASSYYRETNEKLFF. CDR3 DNA: TGTGCCAGCAGCTATTACAGGGAAACTAATGAAAAACTGTTTTTT.

In this sample, this clone turned up once. The chain is built from TRBV4-2 and TRBJ2-1; 13 nucleotides line up with TRBD2. The trim removed 1 base at V and 7 bases at J, leaving 7 bases unmatched. The germline CDR1 and CDR2 sequences are LGHNA and YNFKEQ. CDR3 length: 17 residues. The CDR3 spells CASSQGRATSGGNEQFF. As DNA, the CDR3 is TGTGCCAGCAGCCAAGGGAGGGCGACTAGCGGGGGGAATGAGCAGTTCTTC.